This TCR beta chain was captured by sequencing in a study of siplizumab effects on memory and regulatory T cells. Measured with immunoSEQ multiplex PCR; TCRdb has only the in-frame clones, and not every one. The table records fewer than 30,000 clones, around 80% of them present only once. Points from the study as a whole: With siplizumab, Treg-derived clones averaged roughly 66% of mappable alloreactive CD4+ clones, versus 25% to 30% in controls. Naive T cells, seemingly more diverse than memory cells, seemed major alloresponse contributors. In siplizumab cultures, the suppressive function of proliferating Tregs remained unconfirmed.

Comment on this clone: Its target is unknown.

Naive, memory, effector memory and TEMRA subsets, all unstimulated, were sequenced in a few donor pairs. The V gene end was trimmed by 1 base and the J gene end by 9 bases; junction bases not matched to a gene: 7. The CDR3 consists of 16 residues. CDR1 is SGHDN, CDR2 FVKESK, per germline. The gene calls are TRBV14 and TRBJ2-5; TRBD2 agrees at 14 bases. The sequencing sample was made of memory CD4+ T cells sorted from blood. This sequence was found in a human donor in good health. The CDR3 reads CASSQGGTSGRLAQYF. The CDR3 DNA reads TGTGCCAGCAGCCAAGGGGGGACTAGCGGGAGACTGGCCCAGTACTTC. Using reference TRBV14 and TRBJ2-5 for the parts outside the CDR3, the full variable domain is EAGVTQFPSHSVIEKGQTVTLRCDPISGHDNLYWYRRVMGKEIKFLLHFVKESKQDESGMPNNRFLAERTGGTYSTLKVQPAELEDSGVYFCASSQGGTSGRLAQYFGPGTRLLVL.